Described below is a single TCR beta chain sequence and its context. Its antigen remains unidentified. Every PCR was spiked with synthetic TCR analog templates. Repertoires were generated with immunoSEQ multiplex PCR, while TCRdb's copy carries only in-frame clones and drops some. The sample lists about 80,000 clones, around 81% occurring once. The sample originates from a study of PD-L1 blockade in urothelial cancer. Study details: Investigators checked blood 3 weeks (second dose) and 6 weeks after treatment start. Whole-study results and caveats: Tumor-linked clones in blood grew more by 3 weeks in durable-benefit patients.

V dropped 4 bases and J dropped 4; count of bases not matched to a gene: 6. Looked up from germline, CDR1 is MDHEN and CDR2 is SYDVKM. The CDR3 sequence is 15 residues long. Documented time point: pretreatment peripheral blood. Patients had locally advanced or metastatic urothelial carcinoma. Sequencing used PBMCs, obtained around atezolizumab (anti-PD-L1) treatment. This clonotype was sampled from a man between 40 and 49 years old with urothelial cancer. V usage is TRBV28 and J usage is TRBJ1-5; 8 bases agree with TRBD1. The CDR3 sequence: CASSSPQGGNQPQHF. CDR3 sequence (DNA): TGTGCCAGCAGTTCACCACAGGGGGGAAATCAGCCCCAGCATTTT. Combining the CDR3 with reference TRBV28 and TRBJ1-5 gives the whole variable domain DVKVTQSSRYLVKRTGEKVFLECVQDMDHENMFWYRQDPGLGLRLIYFSYDVKMKEKGDIPEGYSVSREKKERFSLILESASTNQTSMYLCASSSPQGGNQPQHFGDGTRLSIL.